The 2 T cell receptor beta chains listed next were all sequenced from one sample in a study of CD8 T cells in ankylosing spondylitis (dated by TCRdb to about 2017). No antigen is known for these receptors. Library prep was done by 5' RACE. These reads were obtained on an Illumina HiSeq 2500. TCRdb trimmed the raw reads at Q25, called clones with MiXCR and kept productive beta chains. Identical CDR3 protein sequences are pooled into one entry, listed with their most common genes and DNA. This sample gives hundreds of thousands of distinct CDR3 sequences in total; over 9.5% of them show up just once. The ten biggest clones cover around 0.51% of the sample. Here is what the overall study found, with its caveats: Blood from ankylosing spondylitis patients appeared to be characterized by a TCR beta motif composed of several highly homologous amino acid variants.

Sequencing was done on a sample of blood, either unsorted or a sorted T cell fraction (not recorded which). These TCRs come from a male donor with ankylosing spondylitis.

The chain recombines TRBV24-1 with TRBJ2-1; no clear D gene. Looked up from germline, CDR1 is KGHDR and CDR2 is SFDVKD. This CDR3 is 17 amino acids long. V gave up 0 bases and J gave up 7 bases, with 18 bases separating them. The CDR3 nucleotides are TGTGCCACCAGTGATTTGGCCTTAAGTTCCAATCCGAATGAGCAGTTCTTC. It specifies CATSDLALSSNPNEQFF.

The J gene is TRBJ2-3, the V gene TRBV4-2; D is possibly TRBD1 or TRBD2 (6 bases each). CDR1 is LGHNA and CDR2 is YNFKEQ in the germline V gene. There are 15 residues in the CDR3. Trimming pared 2 bases from V and 3 bases from J, leaving 12 bases between. CDR3 protein: CASSQSKGGTDTQYF. The CDR3 bases are TGTGCCAGCAGCCAATCAAAAGGGGGGACAGATACGCAGTATTTT.